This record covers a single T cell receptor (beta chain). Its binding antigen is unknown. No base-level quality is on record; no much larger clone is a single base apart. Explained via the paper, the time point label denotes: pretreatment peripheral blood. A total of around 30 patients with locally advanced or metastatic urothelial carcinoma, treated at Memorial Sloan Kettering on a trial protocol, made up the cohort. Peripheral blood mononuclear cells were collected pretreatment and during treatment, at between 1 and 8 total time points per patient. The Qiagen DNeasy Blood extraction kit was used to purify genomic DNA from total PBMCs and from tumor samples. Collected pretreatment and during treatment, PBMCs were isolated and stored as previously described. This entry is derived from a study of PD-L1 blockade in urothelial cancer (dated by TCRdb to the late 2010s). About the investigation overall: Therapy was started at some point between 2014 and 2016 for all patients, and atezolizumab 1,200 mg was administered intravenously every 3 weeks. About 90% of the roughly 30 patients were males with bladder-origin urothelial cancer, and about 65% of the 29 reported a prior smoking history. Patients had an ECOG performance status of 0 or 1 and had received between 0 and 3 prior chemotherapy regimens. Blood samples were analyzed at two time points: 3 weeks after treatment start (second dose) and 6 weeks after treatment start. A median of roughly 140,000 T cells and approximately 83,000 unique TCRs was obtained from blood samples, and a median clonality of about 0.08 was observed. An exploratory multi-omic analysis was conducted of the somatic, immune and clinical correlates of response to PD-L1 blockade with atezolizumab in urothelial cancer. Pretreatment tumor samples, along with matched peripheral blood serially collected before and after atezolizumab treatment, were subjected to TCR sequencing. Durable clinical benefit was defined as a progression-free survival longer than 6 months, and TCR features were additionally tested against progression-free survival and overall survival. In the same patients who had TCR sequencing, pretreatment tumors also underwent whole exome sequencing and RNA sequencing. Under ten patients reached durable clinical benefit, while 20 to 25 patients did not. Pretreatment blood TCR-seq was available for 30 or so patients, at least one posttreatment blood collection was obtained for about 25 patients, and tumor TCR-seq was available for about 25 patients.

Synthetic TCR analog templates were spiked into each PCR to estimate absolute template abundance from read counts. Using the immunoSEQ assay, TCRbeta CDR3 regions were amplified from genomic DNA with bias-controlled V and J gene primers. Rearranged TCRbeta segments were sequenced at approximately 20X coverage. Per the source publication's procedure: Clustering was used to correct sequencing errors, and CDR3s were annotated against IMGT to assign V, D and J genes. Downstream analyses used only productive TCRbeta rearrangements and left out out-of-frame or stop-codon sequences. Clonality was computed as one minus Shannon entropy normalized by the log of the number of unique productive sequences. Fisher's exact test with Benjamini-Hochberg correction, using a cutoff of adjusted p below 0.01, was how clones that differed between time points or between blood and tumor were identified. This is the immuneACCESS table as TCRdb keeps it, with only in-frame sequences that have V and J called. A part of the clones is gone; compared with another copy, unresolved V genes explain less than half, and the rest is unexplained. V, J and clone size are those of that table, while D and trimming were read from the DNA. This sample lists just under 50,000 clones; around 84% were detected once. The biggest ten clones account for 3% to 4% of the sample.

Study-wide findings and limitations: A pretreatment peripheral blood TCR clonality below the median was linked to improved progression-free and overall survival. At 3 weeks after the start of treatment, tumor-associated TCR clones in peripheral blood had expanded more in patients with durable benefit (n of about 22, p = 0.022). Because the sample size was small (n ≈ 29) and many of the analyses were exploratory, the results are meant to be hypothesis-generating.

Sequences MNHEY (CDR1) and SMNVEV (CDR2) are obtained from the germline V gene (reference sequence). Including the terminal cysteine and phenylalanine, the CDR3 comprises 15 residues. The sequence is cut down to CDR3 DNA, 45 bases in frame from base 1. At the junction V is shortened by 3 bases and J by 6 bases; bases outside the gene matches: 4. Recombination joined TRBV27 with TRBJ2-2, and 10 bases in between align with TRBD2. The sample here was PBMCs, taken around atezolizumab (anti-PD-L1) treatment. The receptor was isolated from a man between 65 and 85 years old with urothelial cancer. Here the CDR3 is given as CASSFSSGGAGELFF. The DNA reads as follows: TGTGCCAGCAGTTTCTCCAGCGGGGGGGCCGGGGAGCTGTTTTTT.